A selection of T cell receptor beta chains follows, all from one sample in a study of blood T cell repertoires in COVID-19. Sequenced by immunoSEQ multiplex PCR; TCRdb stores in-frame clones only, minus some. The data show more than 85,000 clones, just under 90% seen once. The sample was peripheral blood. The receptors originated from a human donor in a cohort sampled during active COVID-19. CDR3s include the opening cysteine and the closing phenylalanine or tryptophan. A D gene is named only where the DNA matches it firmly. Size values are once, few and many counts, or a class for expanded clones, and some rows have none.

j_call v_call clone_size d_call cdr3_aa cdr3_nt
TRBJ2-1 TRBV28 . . CASSFWGHNEQFF TGTGCCAGCAGTTTCTGGGGGCACAATGAGCAGTTCTTC
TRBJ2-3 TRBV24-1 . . CATSDLPRDTQYF TGTGCCACCAGTGATTTGCCGCGGGATACGCAGTATTTT
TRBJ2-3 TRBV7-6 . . CASSLSHTDTQYF TGTGCCAGCAGCCTAAGTCACACAGATACGCAGTATTTT
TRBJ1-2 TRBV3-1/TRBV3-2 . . CASSQALTGNYGYTF TGTGCCAGCAGCCAAGCTCTTACGGGAAACTATGGCTACACCTTC
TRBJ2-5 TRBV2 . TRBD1 CASSPGTGSFEETQYF TGTGCCAGCAGCCCCGGGACAGGGAGTTTTGAAGAGACCCAGTACTTC
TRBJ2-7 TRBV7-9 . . CASSLVGPGAYEQYF TGTGCCAGCAGCTTAGTGGGACCGGGAGCCTACGAGCAGTACTTC
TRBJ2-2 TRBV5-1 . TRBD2 CASSLLAGGTPGELFF TGCGCCAGCAGCTTGCTAGCGGGAGGGACCCCCGGGGAGCTGTTTTTT
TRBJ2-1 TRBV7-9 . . CASSLETWRGNEQFF TGTGCCAGCAGCTTAGAAACTTGGAGGGGCAATGAGCAGTTCTTC
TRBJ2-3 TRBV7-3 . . CASSLRLGATDTQYF TGTGCCAGCAGCTTAAGGTTAGGGGCCACAGATACGCAGTATTTT
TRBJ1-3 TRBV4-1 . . CASSQDFQGGTIYF TGCGCCAGCAGCCAAGATTTTCAAGGAGGAACCATATATTTT
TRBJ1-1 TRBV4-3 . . CASSQDTLQGSNTEAFF TGCGCCAGCAGCCAAGACACACTGCAGGGTTCGAACACTGAAGCTTTCTTT
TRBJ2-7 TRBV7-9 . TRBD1 CASSLGTGGQTYEQYF TGTGCCAGCAGCTTAGGGACAGGGGGTCAGACCTACGAGCAGTACTTC
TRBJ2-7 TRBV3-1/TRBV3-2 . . CASTSDTREQYF TGTGCCAGCACCTCTGACACTCGAGAGCAGTACTTC
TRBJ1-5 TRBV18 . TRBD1 CASSPRDRGLVSGQPQHF TGTGCCAGCTCACCTCGGGACAGGGGGCTTGTCTCGGGTCAGCCCCAGCATTTT
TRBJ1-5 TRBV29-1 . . CSVAGATGQPQHF TGCAGCGTTGCAGGGGCTACGGGTCAGCCCCAGCATTTT
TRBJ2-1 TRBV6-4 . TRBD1 CASSRTGERYEQFF TGTGCCAGCAGTCGGACAGGGGAGAGGTATGAGCAGTTCTTC
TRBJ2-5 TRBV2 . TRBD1 CASSSDRGSSETQYF TGTGCCAGCAGTTCCGACAGGGGGTCATCAGAGACCCAGTACTTC
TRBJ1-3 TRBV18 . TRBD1 CASSPPTGLANTIYF TGTGCCAGCTCACCACCGACAGGGCTCGCGAACACCATATATTTT
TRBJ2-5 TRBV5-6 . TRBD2 CASSFIPGLGQETQYF TGTGCCAGCAGCTTTATACCGGGACTAGGCCAAGAGACCCAGTACTTC
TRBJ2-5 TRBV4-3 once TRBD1 CASSQVPGGPETQYF TGCGCCAGCAGCCAAGTACCAGGGGGCCCAGAGACCCAGTACTTC
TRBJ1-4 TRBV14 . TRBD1 CASSQEDRWDRVEKLFF TGTGCCAGCAGCCAAGAGGATCGTTGGGACAGGGTCGAAAAACTGTTTTTT
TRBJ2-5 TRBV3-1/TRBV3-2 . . CASSQWRGGETQYF TGTGCCAGCAGCCAATGGAGGGGGGGAGAGACCCAGTACTTC
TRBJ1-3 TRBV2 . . CASRLTGSGNTIYF TGTGCCAGCAGGTTAACAGGGTCTGGAAACACCATATATTTT
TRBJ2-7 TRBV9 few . CASSADRGEQYF TGTGCCAGCAGCGCAGACAGAGGCGAGCAGTACTTC
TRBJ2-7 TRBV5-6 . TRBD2 CASSFGREGEQYF TGTGCCAGCAGCTTCGGCAGGGAGGGCGAGCAGTACTTC
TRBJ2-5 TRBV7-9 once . CASSLAGSGTQETQYF TGTGCCAGCAGCCTAGCCGGGTCCGGGACACAAGAGACCCAGTACTTC
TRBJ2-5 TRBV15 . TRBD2 CATSEGLAKSAQYF TGTGCCACCAGCGAGGGACTAGCTAAGAGTGCCCAGTACTTC
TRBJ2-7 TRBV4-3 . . CASSQDGLATYEQYF TGCGCCAGCAGCCAAGACGGGCTAGCCACTTACGAGCAGTACTTC
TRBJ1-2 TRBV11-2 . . CASSLTRVVANYGYTF TGTGCCAGCAGCTTAACCCGGGTCGTAGCTAACTATGGCTACACCTTC
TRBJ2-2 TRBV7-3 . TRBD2 CASSPPTPGTRGSTGELFF TGTGCCAGCAGCCCCCCTACCCCGGGGACTAGGGGGAGTACCGGGGAGCTGTTTTTT
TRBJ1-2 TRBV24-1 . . CATSDAGTPHYGYTF TGTGCCACCAGTGATGCGGGGACGCCCCACTATGGCTACACCTTC
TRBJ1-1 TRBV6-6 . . CATSRGGVMNTEAFF TGTGCCACCTCAAGGGGGGGCGTGATGAACACTGAAGCTTTCTTT
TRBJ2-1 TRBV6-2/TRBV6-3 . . CASSNYRLPAGRNNEQFF TGTGCCAGCAGCAATTATCGGCTTCCAGCGGGCCGAAACAATGAGCAGTTCTTC
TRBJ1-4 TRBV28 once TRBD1 CASSLTGGREKLFF TGTGCCAGCAGCCTGACAGGGGGGCGAGAAAAACTGTTTTTT
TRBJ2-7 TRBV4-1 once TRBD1 CASSWGTVTYEQYF TGCGCCAGCAGCTGGGGGACAGTCACCTACGAGCAGTACTTC
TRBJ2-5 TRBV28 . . CASSKKNRETQYF TGTGCCAGCAGCAAAAAAAACCGGGAGACCCAGTACTTC
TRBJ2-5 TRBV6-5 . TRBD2 CASSPLAGVQTQYF TGTGCCAGCAGCCCCCTAGCGGGGGTTCAGACCCAGTACTTC
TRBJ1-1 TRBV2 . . CASSDYSTEAFF TGTGCCAGCAGTGATTACAGCACTGAAGCTTTCTTT
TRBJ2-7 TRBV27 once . CASTKRGNGAYEQYF TGTGCCAGCACCAAGAGGGGGAACGGAGCCTACGAGCAGTACTTC
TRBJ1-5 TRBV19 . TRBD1 CASSRPPGTGSNQPQHF TGTGCCAGTAGTAGACCTCCTGGGACAGGGTCCAATCAGCCCCAGCATTTT
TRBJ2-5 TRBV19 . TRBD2 CASSIQLRGLGFRETQYF TGTGCCAGTAGTATCCAGCTCAGGGGACTAGGTTTTAGAGAGACCCAGTACTTC
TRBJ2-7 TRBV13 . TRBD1 CASSLNRWQGEHEQYF TGTGCCAGCAGCTTAAACCGCTGGCAGGGGGAGCACGAGCAGTACTTC
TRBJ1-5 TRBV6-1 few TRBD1 CASSEGTGAQPQHF TGTGCCAGCAGTGAGGGGACAGGGGCTCAGCCCCAGCATTTT
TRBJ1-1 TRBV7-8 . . CASSLGYLTTEAFF TGTGCCAGCAGCTTAGGCTACTTAACCACTGAAGCTTTCTTT
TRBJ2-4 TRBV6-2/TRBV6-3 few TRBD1 CASSYPKGAGNIQYF TGTGCCAGCAGTTACCCGAAGGGGGCAGGGAACATTCAGTACTTC
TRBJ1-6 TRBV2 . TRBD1 CASSLGTDNSPLHF TGTGCCAGCAGCCTAGGGACAGATAATTCACCCCTCCACTTT
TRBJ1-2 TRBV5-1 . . CASSPQSQGGFYGYTF TGCGCCAGCAGCCCCCAATCTCAGGGAGGATTCTATGGCTACACCTTC
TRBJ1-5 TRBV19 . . CASSIERSSNQPQHF TGTGCCAGTAGTATAGAGAGGAGTAGCAATCAGCCCCAGCATTTT
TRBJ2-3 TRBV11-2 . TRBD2 CASSLMTWGSGGRDTQYF TGTGCCAGCAGCTTAATGACCTGGGGTAGCGGGGGGCGTGATACGCAGTATTTT
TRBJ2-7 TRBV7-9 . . CASSARTHRDTTYEQYF TGTGCCAGCAGCGCCAGGACACACCGGGACACCACCTACGAGCAGTACTTC
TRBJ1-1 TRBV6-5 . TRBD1 CASSYSDRVKTEAFF TGTGCCAGCAGTTACTCTGACAGGGTGAAGACTGAAGCTTTCTTT
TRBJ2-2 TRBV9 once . CASGPRGELFF TGTGCCAGCGGCCCCAGGGGGGAGCTGTTTTTT